This entry lists 24 T cell receptor beta chains sequenced from one sample in a study of beta chain features in type 1 diabetes. The whole isolated RNA underwent reverse transcription, so sequencing captured expressed TCRB transcripts. Sequencing used immunoSEQ multiplex PCR; TCRdb keeps in-frame clones, though not all of them. The sample carries about half a million clones, around 30% recorded once. The sequenced sample consisted of naive CD4+ T cells from blood. These receptors all come from a man aged 18 to 29 in good health.

This clone was counted a few times. The chain has TRBV2 and TRBJ2-1, with D possibly TRBD2 on 6 matching bases. The CDR3 spans 13 residues. V lost 6 bases, J lost 6 bases, and 12 bases lay in between. Per the germline V gene, CDR1 is SNHLY and CDR2 is FYNNEI. For the CDR3, the DNA is TGTGCCAGCAGATTGGACTACACCAATGAGCAGTTCTTC. Its translation: CASRLDYTNEQFF.

This clone was seen more than once but under ten times. The chain links TRBV30 to TRBJ1-4; a possible D gene is TRBD1 (5 bases). The germline V and J ends were trimmed by 2 bases and 6 bases, with 10 bases remaining between them. The germline V gene has CDR1 GTSNPN and CDR2 SVGIG (reference sequence). This CDR3 is 13 amino acids long. The CDR3 sequence is CAWSRVGDEKLFF. DNA for the CDR3: TGTGCCTGGAGTCGAGTGGGGGATGAAAAACTGTTTTTT.

V is TRBV6-5 and J is TRBJ1-2; D perhaps matches TRBD1 (5 bases). V lost 6 bases to trimming and J lost 11 bases, with 13 bases between them. Germline V gene lookup returns CDR1 MNHEY and CDR2 SVGAGI. The CDR3 consists of 11 residues. The CDR3 region is CASSQGAGYTF. The DNA for the CDR3 is TGTGCCAGCAGCCAAGGCGCAGGGTACACCTTC.

This sequence joins TRBV6-1 and TRBJ2-5; 7 nucleotides line up with TRBD1. The CDR3 is 15 residues long. Unmatched junction bases numbered 16, after V lost 8 bases and J lost 7 bases. CDR1 is MNHNS, CDR2 SASEGT, per germline. For the CDR3, the DNA is TGTGCCAGCCATAAACGGGGACAGTCGACGGGGACCCAGTACTTC. As protein: CASHKRGQSTGTQYF.

This clone appeared a single time. The rearrangement links TRBV14 to TRBJ2-3; D possibly corresponds to TRBD1 (5 bases). The germline V gene has CDR1 SGHDN and CDR2 FVKESK. The CDR3 is 15 amino acids. V gave up 9 bases and J gave up 5 bases, with 21 bases separating them. The CDR3 reads CASRPQWGAEDTQYF. CDR3 bases: TGTGCCAGTCGACCCCAGTGGGGCGCGGAAGATACGCAGTATTTT.

A few counts support this clone. The same CDR3 arises from other DNA sequences in this sample as well. The V gene is TRBV9, the J gene TRBJ2-4; D not certain. Germline lookup yields CDR1 SGDLS and CDR2 YYNGEE. CDR3 length: 13 residues. The V end was cut by 0 bases, the J end by 5 bases, with 6 bases between. The CDR3 DNA follows: TGTGCCAGCAGCGTAGGACCCGAAAACATTCAGTACTTC. Encoded protein: CASSVGPENIQYF.

This clone came up a few times. The chain is built from TRBV30 and TRBJ1-5; D is uncertain. V lost 0 bases and J 3 bases, leaving 12 bases between the germline ends. The CDR3 is 15 residues long. Germline lookup yields CDR1 GTSNPN and CDR2 SVGIG (reference sequence). CDR3 protein: CAWSVPGRNNQPQHF. The DNA of the CDR3 is TGTGCCTGGAGTGTGCCCGGCAGAAACAATCAGCCCCAGCATTTT.

This clone was seen more than once but under ten times. The J gene is TRBJ2-3, the V gene TRBV27; no clear D. Trimming stripped 4 bases from V and 4 bases from J, with 12 bases between. The CDR3 totals 14 residues. The germline gives CDR1 MNHEY, CDR2 SMNVEV (reference sequence). CDR3 sequence (DNA): TGTGCCAGCAGTTGGGGTTCTGCAGCAGATACGCAGTATTTT. Amino acid sequence: CASSWGSAADTQYF.

The chain is built from TRBV5-6 and TRBJ1-1, with TRBD1 as a possible D gene (6 bases). The CDR3 runs to 13 residues. The germline gives CDR1 SGHDT, CDR2 YYEEEE. V was shortened by 3 bases and J by 4 bases, with 10 bases between the two germline ends. The CDR3 DNA is TGTGCCAGCAGCTGGGGGGCGGGCACTGAAGCTTTCTTT. Amino acid sequence: CASSWGAGTEAFF. The whole variable domain, filled in from reference TRBV5-6 and TRBJ1-1, reads DAGVTQSPTHLIKTRGQQVTLRCSPKSGHDTVSWYQQALGQGPQFIFQYYEEEERQRGNFPDRFSGHQFPNYSSELNVNALLLGDSALYLCASSWGAGTEAFFGQGTRLTVV.

The chain is built from TRBV6-5 and TRBJ2-7; D may be TRBD1 or TRBD2 (5 bases each). The CDR3 has 14 residues. Per germline, CDR1 MNHEY and CDR2 SVGAGI. Trimming removed 0 bases from V and 4 bases from J, with 10 bases in between. CDR3 sequence (DNA): TGTGCCAGCAGTTACTCTAGGGACCCTTACGAGCAGTACTTC. Translation gives CASSYSRDPYEQYF.

The chain carries TRBV30 and TRBJ2-5; D unresolved. The V end lost 4 bases, the J end lost 1 base, and 4 bases lay between the germline ends. The V gene's germline CDR1 is GTSNPN and CDR2 SVGIG (reference sequence). This CDR3 has 11 amino acids. CDR3 sequence: CAWTAQETQYF. The CDR3 DNA reads TGTGCCTGGACAGCCCAAGAGACCCAGTACTTC.

CDR3 amino acids: CASSLTGQGTDTQYF. CDR3 nucleotides: TGTGCCAGCAGCTTAACGGGACAGGGGACAGATACGCAGTATTTT. The chain combines TRBV7-3 with TRBJ2-3; TRBD1 matches 10 bases. CDR3 size: 15 residues. Germline lookup yields CDR1 SGHTA and CDR2 FQGTGA. J gave up 3 bases and V 0 bases, and 0 bases lay outside the gene matches.

This clone was observed a few times. The rearrangement uses TRBV10-3 and TRBJ2-3; D ambiguous. The germline gives CDR1 ENHRY, CDR2 SYGVKD. V lost 6 bases and J lost 4, with 11 bases in between. This CDR3 comprises 13 residues. CDR3 sequence (DNA): TGTGCCATCAGCAGAACAAGCCCAGATACGCAGTATTTT. Translated, it gives CAISRTSPDTQYF.

V usage is TRBV11-2 and J usage is TRBJ2-7; D uncertain. The germline CDR1 and CDR2 sequences are SGHAT and FQNNGV. V dropped 4 bases and J dropped 0 bases, with 1 base sitting between them. This CDR3 comprises 11 residues. CDR3 region: CASSYSYEQYF. The CDR3 coding sequence is TGTGCCAGCAGCTACTCCTACGAGCAGTACTTC.

The V and J genes are TRBV29-1 and TRBJ2-7, with D perhaps TRBD1 or TRBD2 (5 bases each). The V gene's germline CDR1 is SQVTM and CDR2 ANQGSEA. Trimming removed 6 bases from V and 5 bases from J, with 14 bases in between. The CDR3 contains 12 residues. CDR3 sequence: CSVDPGTDEQYF. DNA of the CDR3: TGCAGCGTCGACCCCGGGACCGACGAGCAGTACTTC.

The rearrangement links TRBV5-7 to TRBJ2-7; tentative D call: TRBD1 (7 bases). TRBV5-7 is assigned to the ORF class and has an uncertain function. The CDR3 has 13 residues. V was pared by 2 bases and J by 6 bases, with 12 bases between. CDR3 nucleotide sequence: TGTGCCAGCAGCTTCCGTCAGGGGGGCGAGCAGTACTTC. Translation gives CASSFRQGGEQYF.

This clone has more than one count but fewer than ten. The gene calls are TRBV27 and TRBJ2-7; tentative D call: TRBD1 (5 bases). Trimming took 2 bases from V and 0 from J, leaving 11 bases between them. The CDR3 is 15 amino acids. Germline assignment: CDR1 MNHEY and CDR2 SMNVEV (reference sequence). The CDR3 loop reads CASSLGRASSYEQYF. DNA of the CDR3: TGTGCCAGCAGTTTAGGCAGGGCGAGCTCCTACGAGCAGTACTTC.

This clone was detected a few times. This rearrangement joins TRBV10-3 to TRBJ2-1, with TRBD1 matching over 7 bases. Germline V lookup: CDR1 ENHRY, CDR2 SYGVKD. CDR3 length: 16 residues. The V and J ends lost 0 bases and 5 bases, in that order; junction bases with no gene match: 7. CDR3: CAISESRDREHNEQFF. The CDR3 DNA follows: TGTGCCATCAGTGAGTCACGAGACAGGGAACACAATGAGCAGTTCTTC.

J is TRBJ2-7 and V is TRBV4-2; 8 bases are shared with TRBD2. Germline V gene sequence: CDR1 LGHNA, CDR2 YNFKEQ. Unmatched junction bases numbered 10, after V lost 3 bases and J lost 6 bases. The CDR3 loop spans 15 amino acids. CDR3 nucleotides: TGTGCCAGCAGCCAGGCCGGGACTAGAGAGTTCGAGCAGTACTTC. Amino acids: CASSQAGTREFEQYF.

This sequence joins TRBV29-1 and TRBJ1-2, with D unclear. The CDR3 is 13 residues long. Trimming cost V 3 bases and J 2 bases, with 10 bases left between them. Germline values: CDR1 SQVTM, CDR2 ANQGSEA. The CDR3 DNA follows: TGCAGCGTTGATGACCAAGGGAACTATGGCTACACCTTC. Protein product: CSVDDQGNYGYTF.

This clone was picked up a small number of times. V and J are TRBV20-1 and TRBJ1-4, with TRBD1 matching 8 bases. This CDR3 region has 11 residues. V shed 6 bases, J shed 13 bases, and the junction held 7 bases outside the gene matches. Germline CDR1 and CDR2: DFQATT and SNEGSKA (reference sequence). DNA of the CDR3: TGCAGTGCCCGGACAGGGAATGGACTGTTTTTT. It specifies CSARTGNGLFF.

This clone was observed a few times. V and J are TRBV5-4 and TRBJ2-1; TRBD2 matches at 12 bases. From germline, CDR1 is SGHNT and CDR2 YYREEE (reference sequence). Trimming cost V 3 bases and J 10 bases; bases outside gene matches: 11. The CDR3 is 16 residues long. DNA for the CDR3: TGTGCCAGCAGCTCCCAACGACTAGCGGGAGACGGAGAGCAGTTCTTC. Protein: CASSSQRLAGDGEQFF.

This rearrangement joins TRBV5-6 to TRBJ2-7; unclear D gene. The CDR3 runs to 13 residues. Germline CDR1 is SGHDT and CDR2 is YYEEEE. V was trimmed by 4 bases and J by 2 bases, leaving 10 bases between them. CDR3 DNA: TGTGCCAGCAGCGTCCGGGCTACCTACGAGCAGTACTTC. Protein product: CASSVRATYEQYF.

This clone was counted a few times. The chain links TRBV5-1 to TRBJ1-1; D gene ambiguous. Looked up from germline, CDR1 is SGHRS and CDR2 is YFSETQ. This CDR3 spans 14 amino acids. Trimming stripped 0 bases from V and 3 bases from J, with 9 bases between. CDR3: CASSLEIGDTEAFF. CDR3 DNA: TGCGCCAGCAGCTTGGAAATTGGGGACACTGAAGCTTTCTTT. Variable domain in full (rest from reference TRBV5-1 and TRBJ1-1): KAGVTQTPRYLIKTRGQQVTLSCSPISGHRSVSWYQQTPGQGLQFLFEYFSETQRNKGNFPGRFSGRQFSNSRSEMNVSTLELGDSALYLCASSLEIGDTEAFFGQGTRLTVV.